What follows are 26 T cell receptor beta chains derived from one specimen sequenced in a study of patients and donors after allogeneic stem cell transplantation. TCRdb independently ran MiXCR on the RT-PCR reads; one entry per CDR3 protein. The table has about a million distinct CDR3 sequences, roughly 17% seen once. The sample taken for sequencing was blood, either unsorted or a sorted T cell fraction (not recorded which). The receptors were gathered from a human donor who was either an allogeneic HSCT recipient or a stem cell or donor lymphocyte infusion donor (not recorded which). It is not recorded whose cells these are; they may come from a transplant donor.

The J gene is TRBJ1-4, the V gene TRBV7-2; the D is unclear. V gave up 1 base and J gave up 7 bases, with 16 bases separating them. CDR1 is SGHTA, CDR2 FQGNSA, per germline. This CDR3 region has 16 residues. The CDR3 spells CASSLVSGKSGEKLFF. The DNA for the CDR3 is TGTGCCAGCAGCTTAGTTAGCGGAAAGAGCGGTGAAAAACTGTTTTTT.

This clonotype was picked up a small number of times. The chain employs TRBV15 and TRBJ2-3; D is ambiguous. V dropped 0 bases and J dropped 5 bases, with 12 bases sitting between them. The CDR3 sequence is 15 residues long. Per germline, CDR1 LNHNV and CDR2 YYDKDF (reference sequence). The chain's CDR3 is CATSRDGVVIDTQYF. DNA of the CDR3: TGTGCCACCAGCAGAGATGGGGTAGTAATAGATACGCAGTATTTT.

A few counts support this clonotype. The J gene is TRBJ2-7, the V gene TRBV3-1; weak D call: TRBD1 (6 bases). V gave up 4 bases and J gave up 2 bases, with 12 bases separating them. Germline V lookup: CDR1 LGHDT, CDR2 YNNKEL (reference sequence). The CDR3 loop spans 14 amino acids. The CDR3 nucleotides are TGTGCCAGCAGCCCTAAACAGGGACCCTACGAGCAGTACTTC. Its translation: CASSPKQGPYEQYF.

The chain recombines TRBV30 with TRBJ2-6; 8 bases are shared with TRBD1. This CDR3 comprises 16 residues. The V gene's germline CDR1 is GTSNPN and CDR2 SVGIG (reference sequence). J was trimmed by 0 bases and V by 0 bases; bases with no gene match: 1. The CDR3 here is CAWSVRGPSGANVLTF. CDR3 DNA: TGTGCCTGGAGTGTCAGGGGGCCCTCTGGGGCCAACGTCCTGACTTTC.

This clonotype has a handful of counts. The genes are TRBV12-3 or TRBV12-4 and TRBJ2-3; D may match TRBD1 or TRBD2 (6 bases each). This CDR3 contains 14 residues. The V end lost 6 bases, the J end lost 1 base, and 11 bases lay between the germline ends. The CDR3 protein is CASRPRGGTDTQYF. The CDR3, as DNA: TGTGCCAGCAGACCAAGGGGGGGCACAGATACGCAGTATTTT.

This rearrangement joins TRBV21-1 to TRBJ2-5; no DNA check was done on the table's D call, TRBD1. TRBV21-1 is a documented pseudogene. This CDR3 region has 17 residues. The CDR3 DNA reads TGTGCCAGCAGCAAAAGGTCGGACAGGAGAGTCCAAGAGACCCAGTACTTC. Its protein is CASSKRSDRRVQETQYF.

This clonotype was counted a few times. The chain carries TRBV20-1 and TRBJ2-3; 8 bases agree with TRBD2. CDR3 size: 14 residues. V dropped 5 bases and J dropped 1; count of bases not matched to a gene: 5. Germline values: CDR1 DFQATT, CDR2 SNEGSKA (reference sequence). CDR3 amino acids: CSAPRSGGTDTQYF. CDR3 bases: TGCAGTGCTCCCCGTAGCGGGGGCACAGATACGCAGTATTTT.

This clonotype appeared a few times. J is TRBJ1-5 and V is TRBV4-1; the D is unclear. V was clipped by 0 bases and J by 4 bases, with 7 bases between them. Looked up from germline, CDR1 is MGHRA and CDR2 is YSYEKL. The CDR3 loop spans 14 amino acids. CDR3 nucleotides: TGCGCCAGCAGCCAAGAGGCAGTGAATCAGCCCCAGCATTTT. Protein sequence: CASSQEAVNQPQHF.

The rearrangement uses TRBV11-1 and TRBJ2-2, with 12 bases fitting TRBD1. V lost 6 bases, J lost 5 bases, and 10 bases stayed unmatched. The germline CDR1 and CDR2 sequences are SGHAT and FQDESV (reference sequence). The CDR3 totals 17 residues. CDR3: CASSRPGQGARTGELFF. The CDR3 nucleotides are TGTGCCAGCAGTCGTCCGGGACAGGGGGCGCGGACCGGGGAGCTGTTTTTT.

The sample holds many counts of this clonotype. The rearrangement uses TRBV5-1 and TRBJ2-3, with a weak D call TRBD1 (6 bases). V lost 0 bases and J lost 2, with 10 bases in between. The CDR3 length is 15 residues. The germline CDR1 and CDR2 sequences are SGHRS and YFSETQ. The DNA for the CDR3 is TGCGCCAGCAGCTTGGTCGGGACATCCACAGATACGCAGTATTTT. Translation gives CASSLVGTSTDTQYF.

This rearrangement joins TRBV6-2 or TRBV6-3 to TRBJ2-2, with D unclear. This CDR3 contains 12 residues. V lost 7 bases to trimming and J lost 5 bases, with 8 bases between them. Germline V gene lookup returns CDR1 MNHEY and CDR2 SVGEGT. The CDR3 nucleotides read TGTGCCAGCATAGGGATGACCGGGGAGCTGTTTTTT. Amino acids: CASIGMTGELFF.

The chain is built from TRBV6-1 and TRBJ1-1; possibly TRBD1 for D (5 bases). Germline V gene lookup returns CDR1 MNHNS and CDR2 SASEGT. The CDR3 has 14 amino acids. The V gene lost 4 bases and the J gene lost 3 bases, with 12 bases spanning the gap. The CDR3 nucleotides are TGTGCCAGCAGTGTCCAGGGTGCACACACTGAAGCTTTCTTT. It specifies CASSVQGAHTEAFF.

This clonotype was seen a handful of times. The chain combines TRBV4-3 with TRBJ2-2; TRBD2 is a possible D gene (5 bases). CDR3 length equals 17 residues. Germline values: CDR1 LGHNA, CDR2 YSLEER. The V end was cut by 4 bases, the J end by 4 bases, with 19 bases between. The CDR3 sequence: CASSPRDWYLGTGELFF. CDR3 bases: TGCGCCAGCAGCCCTCGGGATTGGTACTTGGGCACCGGGGAGCTGTTTTTT.

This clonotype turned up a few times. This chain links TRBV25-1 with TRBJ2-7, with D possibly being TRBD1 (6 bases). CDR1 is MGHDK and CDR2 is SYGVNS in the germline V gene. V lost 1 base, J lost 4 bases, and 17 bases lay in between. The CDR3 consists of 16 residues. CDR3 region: CASSESGFRDIYEQYF. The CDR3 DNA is TGTGCCAGCAGTGAATCGGGCTTCCGGGACATATACGAGCAGTACTTC.

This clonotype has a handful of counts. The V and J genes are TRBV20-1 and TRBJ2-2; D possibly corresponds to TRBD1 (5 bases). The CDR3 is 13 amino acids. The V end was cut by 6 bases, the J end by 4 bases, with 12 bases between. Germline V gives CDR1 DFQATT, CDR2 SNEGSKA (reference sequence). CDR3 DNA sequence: TGCAGTGCCAAGACAGTGGTCACCGGGGAGCTGTTTTTT. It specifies CSAKTVVTGELFF.

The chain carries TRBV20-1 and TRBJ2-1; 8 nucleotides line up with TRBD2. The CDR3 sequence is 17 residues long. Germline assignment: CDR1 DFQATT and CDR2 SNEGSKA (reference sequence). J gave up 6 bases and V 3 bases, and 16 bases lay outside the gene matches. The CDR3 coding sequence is TGCAGTGCTAGGGCCGAGATTCCGGGACTAGTGGTCAATGAGCAGTTCTTC. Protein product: CSARAEIPGLVVNEQFF.

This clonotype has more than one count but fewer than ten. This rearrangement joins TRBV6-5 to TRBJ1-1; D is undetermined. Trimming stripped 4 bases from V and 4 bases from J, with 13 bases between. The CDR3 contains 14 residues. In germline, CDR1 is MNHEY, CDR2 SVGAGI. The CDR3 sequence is CASSFTPSSTEAFF. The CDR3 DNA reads TGTGCCAGCAGTTTCACACCTTCCAGCACTGAAGCTTTCTTT.

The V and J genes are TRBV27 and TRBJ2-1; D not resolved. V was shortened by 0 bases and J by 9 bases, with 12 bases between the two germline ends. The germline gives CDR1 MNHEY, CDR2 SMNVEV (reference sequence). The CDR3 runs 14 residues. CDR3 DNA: TGTGCCAGCAGTTTATCGCCGGAATCCGGTGAGCAGTTCTTC. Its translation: CASSLSPESGEQFF.

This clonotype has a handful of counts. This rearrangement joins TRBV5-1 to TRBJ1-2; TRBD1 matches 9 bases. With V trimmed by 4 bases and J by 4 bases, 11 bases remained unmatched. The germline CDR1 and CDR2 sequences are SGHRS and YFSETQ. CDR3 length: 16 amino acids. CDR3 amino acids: CASSLDTGGAIYGYTF. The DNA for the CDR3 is TGCGCCAGCAGCCTAGATACAGGGGGCGCGATCTATGGCTACACCTTC.

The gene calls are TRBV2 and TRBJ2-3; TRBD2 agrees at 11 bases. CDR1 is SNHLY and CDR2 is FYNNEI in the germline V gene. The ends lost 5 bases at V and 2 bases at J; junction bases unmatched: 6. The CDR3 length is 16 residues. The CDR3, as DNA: TGTGCCAGCAGTCAAAGACTAGCGGGACCCACAGATACGCAGTATTTT. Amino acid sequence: CASSQRLAGPTDTQYF.

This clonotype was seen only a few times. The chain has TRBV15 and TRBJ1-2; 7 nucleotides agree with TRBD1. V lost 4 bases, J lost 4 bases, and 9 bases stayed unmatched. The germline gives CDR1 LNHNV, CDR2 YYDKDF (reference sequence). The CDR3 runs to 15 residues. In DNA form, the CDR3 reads TGTGCCACCAGCATTAGCCGGGACAGAGGCTATGGCTACACCTTC. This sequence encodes CATSISRDRGYGYTF.

CDR3 amino acids: CASSPDRGRGNSPLHF. In DNA, the CDR3 is TGCGCCAGCAGCCCGGACAGGGGGCGAGGAAATTCACCCCTCCACTTT. The chain is built from TRBV4-3 and TRBJ1-6, with 11 bases fitting TRBD1. Germline V gives CDR1 LGHNA, CDR2 YSLEER. The CDR3 consists of 16 residues. Germline trimming cut 4 bases from V and 7 bases from J; bases unmatched to any gene: 6.

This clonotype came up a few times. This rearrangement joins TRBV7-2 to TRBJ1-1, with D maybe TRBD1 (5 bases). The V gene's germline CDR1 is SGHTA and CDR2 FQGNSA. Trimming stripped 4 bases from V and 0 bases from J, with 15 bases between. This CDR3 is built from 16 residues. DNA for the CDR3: TGTGCCAGCAGCTCGGTAGGGGACCAGATGAACACTGAAGCTTTCTTT. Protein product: CASSSVGDQMNTEAFF.

CDR3 sequence reads: CASRPTVDTEAFF. The CDR3 DNA follows: TGTGCCAGCAGACCTACAGTAGACACTGAAGCTTTCTTT. J is TRBJ1-1 and V is TRBV9; no definite D call. CDR3 length: 13 residues. Trimming pared 5 bases from V and 3 bases from J, leaving 11 bases between. Germline V gene sequence: CDR1 SGDLS, CDR2 YYNGEE.

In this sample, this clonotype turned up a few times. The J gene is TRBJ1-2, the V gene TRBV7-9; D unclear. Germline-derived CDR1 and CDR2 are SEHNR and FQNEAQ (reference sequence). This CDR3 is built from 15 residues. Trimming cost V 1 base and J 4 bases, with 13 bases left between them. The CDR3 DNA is TGTGCCAGCAGCTTAGAGATTGGCAGCCCCTATGGCTACACCTTC. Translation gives CASSLEIGSPYGYTF.

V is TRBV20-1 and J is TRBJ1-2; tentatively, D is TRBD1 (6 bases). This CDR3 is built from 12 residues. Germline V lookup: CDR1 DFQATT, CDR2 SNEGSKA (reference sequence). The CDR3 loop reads CVFAGALYGYTF. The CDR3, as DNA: TGCGTCTTCGCGGGGGCACTCTATGGCTACACCTTC.